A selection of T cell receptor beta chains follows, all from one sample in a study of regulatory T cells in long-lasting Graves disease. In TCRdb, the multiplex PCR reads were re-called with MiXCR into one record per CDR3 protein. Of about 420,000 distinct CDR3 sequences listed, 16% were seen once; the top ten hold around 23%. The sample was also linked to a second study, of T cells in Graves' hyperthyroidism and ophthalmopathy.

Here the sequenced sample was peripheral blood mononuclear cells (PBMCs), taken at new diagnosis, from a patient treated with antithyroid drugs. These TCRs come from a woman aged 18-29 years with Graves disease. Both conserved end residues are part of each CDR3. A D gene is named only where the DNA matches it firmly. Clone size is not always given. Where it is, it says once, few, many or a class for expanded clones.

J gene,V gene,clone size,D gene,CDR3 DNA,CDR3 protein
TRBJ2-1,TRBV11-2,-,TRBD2,TGTGCCAGCAGCTTATATGAGGCGGGAGAGTCCTACAATGAGCAGTTCTTC,CASSLYEAGESYNEQFF
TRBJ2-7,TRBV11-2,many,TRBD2,TGTGCCAGCAGCTTAGGACTAGCGGGAGACGAGCAGTACTTC,CASSLGLAGDEQYF
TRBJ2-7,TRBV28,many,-,TGTGCCACCCAACGGGGGTTTGGCGAGCAGTACTTC,CATQRGFGEQYF
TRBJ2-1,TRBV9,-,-,TGTGCCAGCAGCGCCACTACAACTAGCTTGGATTACAATGAGCAGTTCTTC,CASSATTTSLDYNEQFF
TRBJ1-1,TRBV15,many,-,TGTGCCACCAGCAGAGAGCGGGTTGGGACCACTGAAGCTTTCTTT,CATSRERVGTTEAFF
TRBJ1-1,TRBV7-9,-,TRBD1,TGTGCCACCAAGAATTTTCAGACAGGGGGCACTGAAGCTTTCTTT,CATKNFQTGGTEAFF
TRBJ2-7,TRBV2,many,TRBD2,TGTGCCAGCAGTGAAAGCTCTAGCGGGCGCTCCTACGAGCAGTACTTC,CASSESSSGRSYEQYF
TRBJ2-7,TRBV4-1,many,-,TGCGCCAGCATCGAATCATCCTCCTACGAGCAGTACTTC,CASIESSSYEQYF
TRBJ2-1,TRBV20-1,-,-,TGCAGAACCCTAGGGGGTGGGAGGTCGGATGAGCAGTTCTTC,CRTLGGGRSDEQFF
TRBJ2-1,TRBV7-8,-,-,TGTGCCAGCAGCTTAGGTCCGGGCGGGAAAGGCAATGAGCAGTTCTTC,CASSLGPGGKGNEQFF
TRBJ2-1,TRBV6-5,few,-,TGTGCCAGCAGTTTTACGGGACCTCGACCCTTCGTTGAGCAGTTCTTC,CASSFTGPRPFVEQFF
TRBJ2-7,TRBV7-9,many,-,TGTGCCAGCAGCTTTGAGGAGACCTACGAGCAGTACTTC,CASSFEETYEQYF
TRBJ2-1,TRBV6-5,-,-,TGTGCCAGCAGTTACAACGGTGTAAAGAATGAGCAGTTCTTC,CASSYNGVKNEQFF
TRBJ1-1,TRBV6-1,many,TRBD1,TGTGCCAGCAGAGTCCGGGACAGGGGGTATACTGAAGCTTTCTTT,CASRVRDRGYTEAFF
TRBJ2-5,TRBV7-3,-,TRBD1,TGTGCCAGCAGCTCCACAGGGGGCGCGGGGGAGACCCAGTACTTC,CASSSTGGAGETQYF
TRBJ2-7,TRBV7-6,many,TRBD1,TGTGCCAGCAGCCGGGACAGGGGAGAGCAGTACTTC,CASSRDRGEQYF
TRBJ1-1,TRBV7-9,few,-,TGTGCCAGCACCTCCCTCTTCCCGAGTGAAGCTTTCTTT,CASTSLFPSEAFF
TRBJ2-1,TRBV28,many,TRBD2,TGTGCCAGCAGTACACTCGGACTAGCGGGAGGGTACAATGAGCAGTTCTTC,CASSTLGLAGGYNEQFF
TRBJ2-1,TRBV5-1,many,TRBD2,TGCGCCAGCAGCCTACGGGTCGGTAGCGGGGCAAACTACAATGAGCAGTTCTTC,CASSLRVGSGANYNEQFF
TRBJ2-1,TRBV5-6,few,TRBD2,TGTGCCAGCAGGGAGGAGGGACTAGCGGTCTACAATGAGCAGTTCTTC,CASREEGLAVYNEQFF
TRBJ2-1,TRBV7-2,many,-,TGTGCCAGCAGCTTGGTCGGAAATGAGCAGTTCTTC,CASSLVGNEQFF
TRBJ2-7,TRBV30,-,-,TGTGCCTGGATGCGTGGGAGCTCCTACGAGCAGTACTTC,CAWMRGSSYEQYF
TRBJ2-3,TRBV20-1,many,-,TGCAGTGCTAAATTGTGGGATACGCAGTATTTT,CSAKLWDTQYF
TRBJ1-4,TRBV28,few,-,TGTGCCAGCAGTTTTCCTGTTCCAGGGGTGAATGAAAAACTGTTTTTT,CASSFPVPGVNEKLFF
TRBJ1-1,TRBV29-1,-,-,TGCAGCGTTGTGGGGGATCGGACTGAAGCTTTCTTT,CSVVGDRTEAFF
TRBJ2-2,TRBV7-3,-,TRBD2,TGTGCCAGCTCCCCGGGCGGGAGGGCCGGGGAGCTGTTTTTT,CASSPGGRAGELFF
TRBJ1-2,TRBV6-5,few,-,TGTGCCAGCAGTTACGGAGGCAGTAATTCGGGCTACACCTTC,CASSYGGSNSGYTF
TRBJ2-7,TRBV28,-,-,TGTGCCAGCACTACCAAAGGGGATACCTACTACGAGCAGTACTTC,CASTTKGDTYYEQYF
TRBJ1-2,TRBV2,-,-,TGTGCCAGCATACAGACTTATGGCTACACCTTC,CASIQTYGYTF
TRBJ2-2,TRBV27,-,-,TGTGCCAGCAGTCTGTGGGATGGCGGGGAGCTGTTTTTT,CASSLWDGGELFF
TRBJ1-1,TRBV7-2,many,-,TGTGCCAGCAGCTTAAAGGCAGGAAACACTGAAGCTTTCTTT,CASSLKAGNTEAFF
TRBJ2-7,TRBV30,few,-,TGTGCCTGGAGTGTATCGAGCAGGCTTACTTCCTACGAGCAGTACTTC,CAWSVSSRLTSYEQYF
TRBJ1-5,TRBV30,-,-,TGTGCCTGGAGTGTACTATCAGGGTTGGAGCCCCAGCATTTT,CAWSVLSGLEPQHF
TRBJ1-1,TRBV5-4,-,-,TGTGCCAGCAGCTTGGAACTTCATAACAGTCCGGAAGCTTTCTTT,CASSLELHNSPEAFF
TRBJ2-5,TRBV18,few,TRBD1,TGTGCCAGCTCACCTACGGGACAGCAAGAGACCCAGTACTTC,CASSPTGQQETQYF
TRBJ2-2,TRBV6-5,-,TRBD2,TGTGCCAGCAGTTACCAGCGGGGGAACACCGGGGAGCTGTTTTTT,CASSYQRGNTGELFF
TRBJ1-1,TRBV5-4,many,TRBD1,TGTGCCAGCAGCGGCGGACAGGGAAACACTGAAGCTTTCTTT,CASSGGQGNTEAFF
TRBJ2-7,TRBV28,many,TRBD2,TGTGCCAGCAGTGGGGGGGGTTACGAGCAGTACTTC,CASSGGGYEQYF
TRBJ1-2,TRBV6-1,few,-,TGTGCCAGCAGTCCAGCAAGCCCTTTTGGCTACACCTTC,CASSPASPFGYTF
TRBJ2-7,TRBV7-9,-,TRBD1,TGTGCCAGCAGAATGGACAGGGCCTACGAGCAGTACTTC,CASRMDRAYEQYF
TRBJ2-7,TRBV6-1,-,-,TGTGCCAGCAGTCCCCGGCCTTCCCGGGAGCAGTACTTC,CASSPRPSREQYF
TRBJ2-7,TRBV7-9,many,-,TGTGCCAGCAGCTTAAGGCCGGATTCCTACGAGCAGTACTTC,CASSLRPDSYEQYF
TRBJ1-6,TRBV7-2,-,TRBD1,TGTGCCAGCAGCTTAGCGGGTCACACCGGACAGGCGAGCTCCTATAATTCACCCCTCCACTTT,CASSLAGHTGQASSYNSPLHF
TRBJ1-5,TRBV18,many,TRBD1,TGTGCCAGCTCACCAAGTAGGGACAGGGGCAATCAGCCCCAGCATTTT,CASSPSRDRGNQPQHF
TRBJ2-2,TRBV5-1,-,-,TGCGCCAGCAGTGGAGGGGTGACCGGGGAGCTGTTTTTT,CASSGGVTGELFF